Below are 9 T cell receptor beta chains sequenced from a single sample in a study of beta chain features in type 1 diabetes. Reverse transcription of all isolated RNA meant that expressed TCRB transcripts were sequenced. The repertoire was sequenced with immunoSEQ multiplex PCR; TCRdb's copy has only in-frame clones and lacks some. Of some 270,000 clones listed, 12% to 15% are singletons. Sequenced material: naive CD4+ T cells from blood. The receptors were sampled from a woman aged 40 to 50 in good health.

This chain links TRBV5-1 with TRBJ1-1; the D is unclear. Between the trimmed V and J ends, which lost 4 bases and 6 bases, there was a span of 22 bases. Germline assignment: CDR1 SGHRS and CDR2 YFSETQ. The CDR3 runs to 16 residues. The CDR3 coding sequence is TGCGCCAGCAGCCCTGGCGGCAGTCCGACCAATCCTGAAGCTTTCTTT. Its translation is CASSPGGSPTNPEAFF.

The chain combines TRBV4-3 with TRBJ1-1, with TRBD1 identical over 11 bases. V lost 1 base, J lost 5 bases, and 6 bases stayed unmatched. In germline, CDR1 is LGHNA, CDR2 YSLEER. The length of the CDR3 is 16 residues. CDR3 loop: CASSQGGQGARTEAFF. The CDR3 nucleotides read TGCGCCAGCAGCCAAGGCGGACAGGGGGCGCGGACTGAAGCTTTCTTT.

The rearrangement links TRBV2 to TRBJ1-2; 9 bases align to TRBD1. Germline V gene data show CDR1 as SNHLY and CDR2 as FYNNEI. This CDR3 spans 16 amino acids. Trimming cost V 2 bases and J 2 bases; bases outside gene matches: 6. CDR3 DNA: TGTGCCAGCAGTGAATACAGGGGGCCATTGAACTATGGCTACACCTTC. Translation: CASSEYRGPLNYGYTF.

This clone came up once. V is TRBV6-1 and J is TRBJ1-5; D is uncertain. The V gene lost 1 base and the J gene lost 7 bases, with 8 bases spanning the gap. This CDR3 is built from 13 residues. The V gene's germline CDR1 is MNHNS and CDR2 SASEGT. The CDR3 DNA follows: TGTGCCAGCAGTGAAGGGAGAGCACAGCCCCAGCATTTT. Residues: CASSEGRAQPQHF.

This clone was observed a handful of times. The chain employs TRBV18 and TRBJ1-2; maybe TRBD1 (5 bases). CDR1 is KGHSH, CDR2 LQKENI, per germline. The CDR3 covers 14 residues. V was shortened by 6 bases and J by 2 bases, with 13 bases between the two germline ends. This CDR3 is CASSQGRGNYGYTF. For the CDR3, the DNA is TGTGCCAGCTCCCAGGGAAGGGGAAACTATGGCTACACCTTC.

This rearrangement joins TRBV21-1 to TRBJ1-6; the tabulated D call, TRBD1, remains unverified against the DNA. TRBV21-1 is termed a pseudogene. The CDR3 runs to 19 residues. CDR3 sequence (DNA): TGTGCCAGCAGCAAAATCACCATAACCCCCGGGACAGGGTATTCACCCCTCCACTTT. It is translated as CASSKITITPGTGYSPLHF.

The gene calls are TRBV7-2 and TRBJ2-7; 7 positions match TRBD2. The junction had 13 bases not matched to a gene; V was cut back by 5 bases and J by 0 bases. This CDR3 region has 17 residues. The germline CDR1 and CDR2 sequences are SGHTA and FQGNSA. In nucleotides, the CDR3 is TGTGCCAGCAGCCGTATGGGTGTGGGACTATCCTCCTACGAGCAGTACTTC. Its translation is CASSRMGVGLSSYEQYF.

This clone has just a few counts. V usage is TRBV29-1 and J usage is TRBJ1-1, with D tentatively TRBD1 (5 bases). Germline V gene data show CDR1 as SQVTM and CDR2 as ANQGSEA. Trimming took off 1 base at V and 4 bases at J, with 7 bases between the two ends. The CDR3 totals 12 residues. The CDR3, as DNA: TGCAGCGTTGAAGGCGGGGGCACTGAAGCTTTCTTT. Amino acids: CSVEGGGTEAFF.

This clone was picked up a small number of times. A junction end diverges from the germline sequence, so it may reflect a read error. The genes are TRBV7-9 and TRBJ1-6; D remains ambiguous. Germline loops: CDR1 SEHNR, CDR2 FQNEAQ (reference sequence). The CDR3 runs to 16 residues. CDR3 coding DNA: TGCGCCAGCAGCCAAGAAGCAGGACTGCCAGAGGCACCCCTCCACTTT. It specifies CASSQEAGLPEAPLHF.